A selection of T cell receptor beta chains follows, all from one sample in a study of blood T cell repertoires in COVID-19. Assay used: immunoSEQ multiplex PCR; TCRdb lists only in-frame clones, some missing. The sample consists of some 150,000 clones, about 84% of them appearing once. Sequenced material: peripheral blood. These receptors were obtained from a woman in her 50s with acute or convalescent COVID-19. The CDR3 runs from the conserved cysteine through the conserved F or W. A D gene is named only where the DNA matches it firmly. Clone size, where shown, is once, few, many, or a class for clones that have expanded.

d_call clone_size j_call v_call cdr3_nt cdr3_aa
TRBD1 . TRBJ1-2 TRBV15 TGTGCCACCAGCAGAGATCAGGGACAGGGGATCGGAGCGATGGATGGCTACACCTTC CATSRDQGQGIGAMDGYTF
TRBD2 . TRBJ2-3 TRBV14 TGTGCCAGCAGCCAAAGGAGGGAGAGCGGGGGGGCAGATACGCAGTATTTT CASSQRRESGGADTQYF
. . TRBJ2-7 TRBV9 TGTGCCAGCAGCGCCACCACAGGGTCGGTGGGCTCCTACGAGCAGTACTTC CASSATTGSVGSYEQYF
. . TRBJ2-2 TRBV7-9 TGTGCCAGCAGCATAATAACAGGTTTCGACACCGGGGAGCTGTTTTTT CASSIITGFDTGELFF
TRBD2 once TRBJ2-1 TRBV4-2 TGTGCCAGCAGCCAAGAGGGGCGGGGGGGCCTGAATGAGCAGTTCTTC CASSQEGRGGLNEQFF
. . TRBJ1-2 TRBV29-1 TGCAGCGCCGGGGACAAGTATGGCTACACCTTC CSAGDKYGYTF
. . TRBJ1-5 TRBV7-4 TGTGCCAGCAGCTTACGAAGGGTCGACAGTGATCAGCCCCAGCATTTT CASSLRRVDSDQPQHF
. . TRBJ2-5 TRBV7-2 TGTGCCAGCAGCTTAGCGGGGGCCCAAGAGACCCAGTACTTC CASSLAGAQETQYF
. . TRBJ1-3 TRBV6-5 TGTGCCAGCAGTTACACCCAGGGTAGTGCTGGAAACACCATATATTTT CASSYTQGSAGNTIYF
TRBD1 . TRBJ1-5 TRBV5-8 TGTGCCAGCAGCTTGGAGGGGGACAGGGGGTATCAGCCCCAGCATTTT CASSLEGDRGYQPQHF
. . TRBJ1-1 TRBV7-3 TGTGCCAGCAGCGAACAGCCGAACACTGAAGCTTTCTTT CASSEQPNTEAFF
TRBD2 . TRBJ2-1 TRBV19 TGTGCCAGTAGTCCTGGGTCTAGCGGGACCTACAATGAGCAGTTCTTC CASSPGSSGTYNEQFF
TRBD1 . TRBJ1-6 TRBV7-2 TGTGCCAGCAGCCCGCGGGACAGCAATTCACCCCTCCACTTT CASSPRDSNSPLHF
TRBD2 . TRBJ2-1 TRBV14 TGTGCCAGCAGCCAAGATGTAGGACTAGCGGGGGACAATGAGCAGTTCTTC CASSQDVGLAGDNEQFF
. . TRBJ1-4 TRBV30 TGTGCCTGGAGTTGGAGCGATGAAAAACTGTTTTTT CAWSWSDEKLFF
TRBD1 . TRBJ1-5 TRBV7-2 TGTGCCAGCAGCTTAGGGACAGGGTATCCGAATCAGCCCCAGCATTTT CASSLGTGYPNQPQHF
. . TRBJ2-6 TRBV3-1/TRBV3-2 TGTGCCAGCAGCCAAGATTGGGCACAGTTAGAGACCAACGTCCTGACTTTC CASSQDWAQLETNVLTF
. . TRBJ1-1 TRBV12-3/TRBV12-4 TGTGCCAGCACCACTGACAGGACCCTGACAGCTTTCTTT CASTTDRTLTAFF
. . TRBJ2-7 TRBV28 TGTGCCAGCAGTCTGCGCAAACTCGAGCAGTACTTC CASSLRKLEQYF
TRBD1 . TRBJ2-1 TRBV5-1 TGCGCCAGCAGCCCGGGGGCCGGGACAGGCTACAATGAGCAGTTCTTC CASSPGAGTGYNEQFF
. few TRBJ1-2 TRBV19 TGTGCCAGTAGTATTGGGGGAGGCTCTCCTGGATACGGCTACACCTTC CASSIGGGSPGYGYTF
TRBD1 . TRBJ1-6 TRBV28 TGTGCCAGCACCTCGGGACAGGGAACATCACCCCTCCACTTT CASTSGQGTSPLHF
TRBD2 . TRBJ2-7 TRBV9 TGTGCCAGCAGCCCGCAGGGAGGGGAGCAGTACTTC CASSPQGGEQYF
. . TRBJ1-5 TRBV7-7 TGTGCCAGCAGCTTGAGGGACTGCCGACCTTACTCCCCCGGCGGGTGTCAGCCCCAGCATTTT CASSLRDCRPYSPGGCQPQHF
. . TRBJ1-1 TRBV29-1 TGCAGCGTTGAGGGTAGTGGAGGGACCGAAGCTTTCTTT CSVEGSGGTEAFF
. . TRBJ1-2 TRBV10-3 TGTGCCATCAGTGAGTGGGCCTCTAACTATGGCTACACCTTC CAISEWASNYGYTF
. . TRBJ1-2 TRBV3-1/TRBV3-2 TGTGCCAGCACCCCCTTTTCGGACAGTCGATATGGCTACACCTTC CASTPFSDSRYGYTF
TRBD1 once TRBJ1-5 TRBV7-9 TGTGCCAGCAGCCAGGACAGGGGAGGGCAGCCCCAGCATTTT CASSQDRGGQPQHF
TRBD1 . TRBJ1-6 TRBV6-5 TGTGCCAGCAGTTACACAAGACAGGGCGGTTCACCCCTCCACTTT CASSYTRQGGSPLHF
. . TRBJ1-5 TRBV7-2 TGTGCCAGCAGCAGCGGGGGAACTAATCAGCCCCAGCATTTT CASSSGGTNQPQHF
TRBD1 . TRBJ1-2 TRBV30 TGTGCCTGGAAACAGCCGGGACAGGGGGCTCGTGGCTACACCTTC CAWKQPGQGARGYTF
TRBD1 . TRBJ1-1 TRBV10-3 TGTGCCATCAGCGATACTGGACAGGGGGACACTGAAGCTTTCTTT CAISDTGQGDTEAFF
. . TRBJ1-1 TRBV11-2 TGTGCCAGCAGCTTAAGAGAGAATGACAGTGAAGCTTTCTTT CASSLRENDSEAFF
. . TRBJ1-2 TRBV7-3 TGTGCCAGCAGCTTAATGCGCCAGGGAAGACAATATGGCTACACCTTC CASSLMRQGRQYGYTF
. . TRBJ1-5 TRBV7-8 TGTGCCAGCAGGCCTGACAGGCTAAGGGGGCCCCAGCATTTT CASRPDRLRGPQHF
. . TRBJ2-7 TRBV7-9 TGTGCCAGCAGCCTCACAACCGGGCCCTCAGGGGAGCAGTACTTC CASSLTTGPSGEQYF
. . TRBJ1-2 TRBV6-5 TGTGTCAGCAGCCTCGGGGTGTTAGGAGTTGGCTACACCTTC CVSSLGVLGVGYTF
. . TRBJ2-1 TRBV27 TGTGCCAGCACCGCGGGTAGGAATGAGCAGTTCTTC CASTAGRNEQFF
. . TRBJ1-4 TRBV5-1 TGCGCCAGCAGCTTGGCCAACAGGGCAACTAATGAAAAACTGTTTTTT CASSLANRATNEKLFF
. many TRBJ1-5 TRBV6-5 TGTGCCAGCAGTTACTCTACTCCAAGCAATCAGCCCCAGCATTTT CASSYSTPSNQPQHF
TRBD1 . TRBJ1-2 TRBV6-5 TGTGCCAGCATCGGGACAGGGGATCGCTATGGCTACACCTTC CASIGTGDRYGYTF
TRBD1 . TRBJ1-4 TRBV5-1 TGCGCCAGCAGCTTAGGCCAGGGGGCATCGAATGAAAAACTGTTTTTT CASSLGQGASNEKLFF
. . TRBJ2-7 TRBV11-2 TGTGCCAGCAAGTCGACAGCGACAGGCGAGCAGTACTTC CASKSTATGEQYF
. . TRBJ2-2 TRBV2 TGTGCCAGCACCCCCCGACTGAGCACCGGGGAGCTGTTTTTT CASTPRLSTGELFF
TRBD1 . TRBJ1-4 TRBV23-1 TGCGCCAGCAGACCCGACAGGGGGCCTACTAATGAAAAACTGTTTTTT CASRPDRGPTNEKLFF
TRBD1 . TRBJ2-1 TRBV18 TGTGCCAGCTCCTGGAGGGACAGGGGAGTGGATGAGCAGTTCTTC CASSWRDRGVDEQFF
TRBD1 . TRBJ1-3 TRBV10-1 TGCGCCAGCAGTGAAGGGGGCGTCTCCGGAAACACCATATATTTT CASSEGGVSGNTIYF
. . TRBJ1-2 TRBV27 TGTGCCAGCAGTTTTGGGGGCAGGTATGGCTACACCTTC CASSFGGRYGYTF
. . TRBJ1-1 TRBV5-1 TGCGCCAGCAGCTTGGCGGGGGTGGGGACTGAAGCTTTCTTT CASSLAGVGTEAFF
. few TRBJ2-1 TRBV4-1 TGCGCCAGCAGCCAAGAGGCAGGCCGCAATGAGCAGTTCTTC CASSQEAGRNEQFF
TRBD1 . TRBJ1-5 TRBV2 TGTGCCAGCAGTGAGGGGGACAGGTGGAATCAGCCCCAGCATTTT CASSEGDRWNQPQHF
. once TRBJ1-2 TRBV29-1 TGCAGCGTTGCGTACGGTGATGGCTACACCTTC CSVAYGDGYTF
. . TRBJ2-7 TRBV7-3 TGTGCCAGCAGCTTAAGCGATTCCTACGAGCAGTACTTC CASSLSDSYEQYF